The count of the clone carrying this T cell receptor (beta chain) is one. CDR3 length: 14 amino acids. Germline CDR1 is SGHTA and CDR2 is FQGNSA. V was shortened by 5 bases and J by 5 bases, with 16 bases between the two germline ends. The entry originates in a study of blood T cell repertoires in COVID-19. Turning to the study itself: Sites across the United States, Italy and Spain contributed samples from acute and convalescent COVID-19. From T cells, B-cell-depleted T cells, or PBMCs came the material, which was cDNA or gDNA.

Method: immunoSEQ multiplex PCR; TCRdb's copy keeps in-frame clones and lacks some. The table shows about 130,000 clones, with around 83% occurring only once. The TCR comes from a man aged 40-49 years with active or convalescent COVID-19. The sample comprised peripheral blood. The chain uses TRBV7-2 and TRBJ2-7, with a possible D match to TRBD2 (6 bases). CDR3 loop: CASSPRDGGNEQYF. In nucleotides, the CDR3 is TGTGCCAGCAGCCCCCGGGACGGAGGGAACGAGCAGTACTTC.